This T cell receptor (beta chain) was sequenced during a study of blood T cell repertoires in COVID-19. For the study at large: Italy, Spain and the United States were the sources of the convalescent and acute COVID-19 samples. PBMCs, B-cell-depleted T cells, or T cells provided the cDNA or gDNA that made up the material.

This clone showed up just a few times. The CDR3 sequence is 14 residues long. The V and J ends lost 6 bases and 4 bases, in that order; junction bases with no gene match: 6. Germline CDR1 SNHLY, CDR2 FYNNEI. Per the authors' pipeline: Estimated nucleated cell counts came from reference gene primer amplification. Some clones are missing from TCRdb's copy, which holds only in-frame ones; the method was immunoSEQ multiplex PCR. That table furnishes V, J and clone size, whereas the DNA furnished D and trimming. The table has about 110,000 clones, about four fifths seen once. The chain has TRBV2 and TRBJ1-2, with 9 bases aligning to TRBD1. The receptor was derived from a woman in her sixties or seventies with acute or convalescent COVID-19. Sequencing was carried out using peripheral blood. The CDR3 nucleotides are TGTGCCAGCAGGGGACAGGGCGTACTCTATGGCTACACCTTC. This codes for CASRGQGVLYGYTF.